A selection of T cell receptor beta chains follows, all from one sample in a study of cytomegalovirus exposure and HLA in healthy donors. Measured with immunoSEQ multiplex PCR; TCRdb has only the in-frame clones, and not every one. Of 150,000 to 160,000 clones in the sample, roughly 83% were seen once. Sequenced material: PBMCs. These receptor sequences come from a man aged 30 to 39 in good health and CMV-seropositive. Both conserved end residues are part of each CDR3. The D gene is left open where the match is weak. For some rows the clone size is stated as once, few or many, or as a class when expanded; others skip it.

J,size,D,V,CDR3,DNA
TRBJ2-5,.,TRBD2,TRBV4-2,CASSQEIRLAGGRNQETQYF,TGTGCCAGCAGCCAAGAAATCCGGCTAGCGGGGGGGCGAAACCAAGAGACCCAGTACTTC
TRBJ2-1,few,TRBD2,TRBV5-1,CASSLNAGGANNEQFF,TGCGCCAGCAGCTTGAATGCGGGGGGGGCGAACAATGAGCAGTTCTTC
TRBJ2-3,.,.,TRBV29-1,CSVRNRLWTDTQYF,TGCAGCGTACGAAACAGGTTATGGACAGATACGCAGTATTTT
TRBJ1-2,.,TRBD1,TRBV9,CASSERDRGNYGYTF,TGTGCCAGCAGCGAACGGGACAGGGGGAACTATGGCTACACCTTC
TRBJ1-5,.,.,TRBV9,CASSPSTRADQPQHF,TGTGCCAGCAGCCCCTCAACCCGAGCCGATCAGCCCCAGCATTTT
TRBJ1-2,.,.,TRBV21-1,CASSPHGGSNYGYTF,TGTGCCAGCAGCCCTCACGGGGGGTCTAACTATGGCTACACCTTC
TRBJ1-1,few,.,TRBV29-1,CSVYRANTEAFF,TGCAGCGTTTACAGGGCGAACACTGAAGCTTTCTTT
TRBJ1-3,.,.,TRBV27,CASKRGRDSGNTIYF,TGTGCCAGCAAACGGGGAAGGGACTCTGGAAACACCATATATTTT
TRBJ2-6,once,TRBD2,TRBV4-1,CASSQETSGSSGANVLTF,TGCGCCAGCAGCCAAGAAACTAGCGGGAGCTCTGGGGCCAACGTCCTGACTTTC
TRBJ2-7,.,.,TRBV19,CASSQGIYEQYF,TGTGCCAGTAGCCAGGGGATCTACGAGCAGTACTTC
TRBJ2-1,.,.,TRBV9,CASSVLGSVLSHNEQFF,TGTGCCAGCAGCGTACTAGGGAGTGTCCTATCCCACAATGAGCAGTTCTTC
TRBJ2-7,.,.,TRBV6-5,CASSYKGGEQYF,TGTGCCAGCAGTTACAAAGGGGGCGAGCAGTACTTC
TRBJ2-1,.,TRBD2,TRBV11-2,CASSLGSSGFHNEQFF,TGTGCCAGCAGCTTAGGAAGTAGCGGGTTCCACAATGAGCAGTTCTTC
TRBJ1-1,.,TRBD1,TRBV5-4,CASSWGQGVTEAFF,TGTGCCAGCAGCTGGGGACAGGGAGTGACTGAAGCTTTCTTT
TRBJ2-1,.,.,TRBV11-3,CASSLGGDEQFF,TGTGCCAGCAGCTTAGGGGGGGATGAGCAGTTCTTC
TRBJ2-5,once,.,TRBV5-4,CASSFFLPLAPQETQYF,TGTGCCAGCAGCTTTTTTCTCCCACTAGCCCCGCAAGAGACCCAGTACTTC
TRBJ1-4,few,TRBD1,TRBV2,CASRAAQGEREKLFF,TGTGCCAGCAGGGCGGCCCAGGGGGAAAGAGAAAAACTGTTTTTT
TRBJ1-6,few,TRBD1,TRBV2,CASKRRAGGADNSPLHF,TGTGCCAGCAAGCGAAGGGCAGGGGGCGCGGATAATTCACCCCTCCACTTT
TRBJ1-5,once,.,TRBV6-1,CASSRREYQPQHF,TGTGCCAGCAGCCGACGGGAGTATCAGCCCCAGCATTTT
TRBJ1-1,.,.,TRBV29-1,CSVKGVLNTEAFF,TGCAGCGTTAAGGGGGTTTTGAACACTGAAGCTTTCTTT
TRBJ1-1,.,TRBD1,TRBV19,CASSMDRLNTEAFF,TGTGCCAGTAGTATGGACAGGTTGAACACTGAAGCTTTCTTT
TRBJ1-2,.,TRBD1,TRBV5-1,CASSLDRGTGYTF,TGCGCCAGCAGCTTGGACAGGGGAACTGGCTACACCTTC
TRBJ2-2,.,.,TRBV27,CASSFQGMGGELFF,TGTGCCAGCAGTTTCCAGGGTATGGGCGGGGAGCTGTTTTTT
TRBJ2-7,.,.,TRBV30,CASFRTRDEQYF,TGTGCCTCATTCCGGACCAGGGACGAGCAGTACTTC
TRBJ1-2,.,.,TRBV7-9,CASSFGRESYGYTF,TGTGCCAGCAGCTTCGGCAGGGAATCCTATGGCTACACCTTC
TRBJ1-2,.,TRBD1,TRBV6-5,CASSYRQGLDGYTF,TGTGCCAGCAGTTACCGACAGGGCTTGGATGGCTACACCTTC
TRBJ2-7,few,.,TRBV10-3,CAISEGAPGYEQYF,TGTGCCATCAGTGAAGGAGCGCCGGGTTACGAGCAGTACTTC
TRBJ1-2,.,.,TRBV19,CASSIGQIPLLGYTF,TGTGCCAGTAGTATCGGACAGATACCACTCCTTGGCTACACCTTC
TRBJ2-5,.,.,TRBV16,CASSQSRGKGETQYF,TGTGCCAGCAGCCAATCCCGGGGGAAAGGAGAGACCCAGTACTTC
TRBJ1-5,.,TRBD1,TRBV10-2,CASTGTDNQPQHF,TGCGCCAGCACTGGGACAGATAATCAGCCCCAGCATTTT
TRBJ2-1,.,.,TRBV11-2,CASSPAGGPTRYNEQFF,TGTGCCAGCAGCCCCGCCGGGGGGCCAACCAGATACAATGAGCAGTTCTTC
TRBJ1-1,.,TRBD1,TRBV19,CASTTDRLEAFF,TGTGCCAGTACTACGGACAGGCTCGAAGCTTTCTTT
TRBJ1-1,.,TRBD1,TRBV28,CASRRQGPYTEAFF,TGTGCCAGCAGAAGACAGGGGCCCTACACTGAAGCTTTCTTT
TRBJ1-1,.,TRBD1,TRBV30,CAWSGMKQGGGGTEAFF,TGTGCCTGGAGTGGGATGAAACAGGGGGGTGGAGGAACTGAAGCTTTCTTT
TRBJ2-2,.,.,TRBV11-3,CASSLRGGRGTGELFF,TGTGCCAGCAGCTTACGTGGGGGGAGAGGCACCGGGGAGCTGTTTTTT
TRBJ2-3,.,TRBD1,TRBV5-1,CASSPGTAYTDTQYF,TGCGCCAGCAGCCCCGGGACAGCATACACAGATACGCAGTATTTT
TRBJ1-1,.,.,TRBV4-1,CASSQRYRTEAFF,TGCGCCAGCAGCCAACGGTATCGCACTGAAGCTTTCTTT
TRBJ1-1,.,.,TRBV6-1,CASSEGRAEAFF,TGTGCCAGCAGTGAGGGGAGGGCTGAAGCTTTCTTT
TRBJ2-3,.,.,TRBV15,CATSPSSVSDTQYF,TGTGCCACCAGCCCCTCTTCGGTTTCGGATACGCAGTATTTT
TRBJ2-1,once,.,TRBV7-6,CASSPTRNEQFF,TGTGCCAGCAGCCCTACTCGAAATGAGCAGTTCTTC
TRBJ2-7,.,TRBD2,TRBV29-1,CSVAGTSANSYEQYF,TGCAGCGTTGCCGGGACTAGCGCGAACTCCTACGAGCAGTACTTC
TRBJ2-2,once,.,TRBV27,CASPRGDTMTGELFF,TGTGCCAGCCCGCGTGGGGACACCATGACCGGGGAGCTGTTTTTT
TRBJ2-7,.,TRBD2,TRBV7-8,CASSLQSSGSIYEQYF,TGTGCCAGCAGCTTACAATCTAGCGGGAGTATATACGAGCAGTACTTC
TRBJ1-3,.,.,TRBV9,CASSARMTGSSGNTIYF,TGTGCCAGCAGCGCCCGGATGACAGGCTCCTCTGGAAACACCATATATTTT
TRBJ2-5,.,.,TRBV5-6,CASSLIGGLRGSEETQYF,TGTGCCAGCAGTTTAATTGGGGGTTTACGGGGGTCCGAAGAGACCCAGTACTTC
TRBJ2-1,.,.,TRBV23-1,CASSARQDSGANEQFF,TGCGCCAGCAGTGCTCGACAGGATTCAGGGGCTAATGAGCAGTTCTTC
TRBJ2-5,.,TRBD2,TRBV30,CAWSHSGVPRETQYF,TGTGCCTGGAGCCATAGCGGGGTGCCCCGGGAGACCCAGTACTTC
TRBJ1-2,.,TRBD1,TRBV2,CASSSGGVGGYTF,TGTGCCAGCAGTTCAGGGGGCGTGGGTGGCTACACCTTC
TRBJ2-3,.,TRBD1,TRBV15,CATSRDRGRTDTQYF,TGTGCCACCAGCAGAGACAGGGGGCGCACAGATACGCAGTATTTT
TRBJ2-7,.,.,TRBV14,CASSADSREQYF,TGTGCCAGCAGCGCAGACAGCCGCGAGCAGTACTTC
TRBJ2-7,.,TRBD1,TRBV7-9,CASSDLRQGTSYEQYF,TGTGCCAGCAGCGACTTAAGACAGGGGACCTCCTACGAGCAGTACTTC
TRBJ2-1,.,.,TRBV28,CASSFLASIDLEQFF,TGTGCCAGCAGTTTTTTGGCCTCTATTGACTTGGAGCAGTTCTTC
TRBJ1-3,.,.,TRBV10-3,CAIKLEAGNTIYF,TGTGCCATCAAGCTGGAGGCTGGAAACACCATATATTTT
TRBJ1-5,.,.,TRBV6-5,CASSSLNQPQHF,TGTGCCAGCAGTTCCCTTAATCAGCCCCAGCATTTT